The 19 T cell receptor beta chains below all came from one sample that was sequenced in a study of T cell repertoires in cytomegalovirus infection. TCRdb fed the reads into MiXCR, producing one record per CDR3 protein. The sample lists approximately 990,000 distinct CDR3 sequences, 30% to 40% seen once, with under 15% in the top ten. These receptors have no known antigen. This sample comprised cultured CD8+ T cells from PBMCs, obtained from culture after CMV antigen stimulation. These receptors were obtained from a human donor in good health (CMV status not recorded). Some clones in this sample may be carry-over from other donors' samples.

V gene TRBV24-1 combines with J gene TRBJ2-3, with no clear D. The CDR3 sequence is 13 residues long. Germline V gene data show CDR1 as KGHDR and CDR2 as SFDVKD. Trimming removed 9 bases from V and 1 base from J, with 10 bases in between. The DNA of the CDR3 is TGTGCCACCTGCTCCACCGGCACAGATACGCAGTATTTT. This encodes CATCSTGTDTQYF.

This chain's CDR3 is CASSGRDRVYNEQFF. In DNA, the CDR3 is TGTGCCAGTAGTGGTCGGGACAGGGTCTACAATGAGCAGTTCTTC. The chain combines TRBV19 with TRBJ2-1; 9 positions match TRBD1. This CDR3 contains 15 residues. CDR1 LNHDA and CDR2 SQIVND come from the germline V gene (reference sequence). V was pared by 5 bases and J by 3 bases, with 5 bases of the junction left unmatched.

In this sample, this clonotype turned up a few times. V is TRBV10-3 and J is TRBJ1-1; D call uncertain. CDR3 size: 11 residues. Germline CDR1 and CDR2: ENHRY and SYGVKD. V was clipped by 7 bases and J by 1 base, with 4 bases between them. CDR3 bases: TGTGCCATCAAACAGAACACTGAAGCTTTCTTT. Translated, it gives CAIKQNTEAFF.

A single count supports this clonotype. V gene TRBV3-1 combines with J gene TRBJ1-2; D unresolved. Per germline, CDR1 LGHDT and CDR2 YNNKEL (reference sequence). The CDR3 totals 13 residues. Deletions cut 4 bases from V and 8 bases from J, with 14 bases between. CDR3: CASSLPNAVGYTF. CDR3 DNA sequence: TGTGCCAGCAGCCTCCCTAATGCCGTCGGCTACACCTTC. The variable domain in full, with the rest retrieved from reference TRBV3-1 and TRBJ1-2, is DTAVSQTPKYLVTQMGNDKSIKCEQNLGHDTMYWYKQDSKKFLKIMFSYNNKELIINETVPNRFSPKSPDKAHLNLHINSLELGDSAVYFCASSLPNAVGYTFGSGTRLTVV.

The genes are TRBV12-3 or TRBV12-4 and TRBJ2-3; 10 bases line up with TRBD2. The CDR3 contains 16 residues. Trimming at V came to 4 bases and at J to 4 bases, leaving 8 bases not matched to a gene. In DNA, the CDR3 is TGTGCCAGCAGTTCTGGAACTAGCGGGGTGGCAGATACGCAGTATTTT. Protein: CASSSGTSGVADTQYF.

This clonotype showed up many times. Here the CDR3 reads CASSSRTGELFF. Here the CDR3 DNA reads TGTGCCAGCAGCTCCAGGACCGGGGAGCTGTTTTTT. The V call is TRBV7-6, the J call TRBJ2-2; D gene ambiguous. With 4 bases removed from V and 5 bases from J, the gap between germline ends came to 5 bases. Germline V lookup: CDR1 SGHVS, CDR2 FNYEAQ. The CDR3 sequence is 12 residues long. Full variable domain (outside the CDR3, taken from reference TRBV7-6 and TRBJ2-2): GAGVSQSPRYKVTKRGQDVALRCDPISGHVSLYWYRQALGQGPEFLTYFNYEAQQDKSGLPNDRFSAERPEGSISTLTIQRTEQRDSAMYRCASSSRTGELFFGEGSRLTVL.

This chain joins TRBV28 and TRBJ2-5; D unclear. The CDR3 runs to 13 residues. The V and J ends lost 2 bases and 1 base respectively, with 5 bases between them. Per germline, CDR1 MDHEN and CDR2 SYDVKM. The CDR3 region has the DNA TGTGCCAGCAGTTTAAGGACCCAAGAGACCCAGTACTTC. This codes for CASSLRTQETQYF.

This clonotype was observed a few times. The gene calls are TRBV19 and TRBJ2-7; the D is unclear. Trimming cost V 6 bases and J 3 bases, with 12 bases left between them. Germline V gene lookup returns CDR1 LNHDA and CDR2 SQIVND (reference sequence). This CDR3 region has 13 residues. For the CDR3, the DNA is TGTGCCAGTAGCCCGGCTACAGTCTACGAGCAGTACTTC. This sequence encodes CASSPATVYEQYF.

This clonotype showed up many times. This chain joins TRBV7-2 and TRBJ2-4; D is uncertain. Looked up from germline, CDR1 is SGHTA and CDR2 is FQGNSA. This CDR3 region has 12 residues. V shed 3 bases and J shed 6 bases, with 6 bases lying between them. The chain's CDR3 is CASSFYGNIQYF. The CDR3 DNA reads TGTGCCAGCAGCTTTTATGGAAACATTCAGTACTTC.

CDR3 protein: CASSYSIGGDPGTGELFF. CDR3 sequence (DNA): TGTGCCAGCAGTTACTCGATCGGGGGGGACCCTGGCACCGGGGAGCTGTTTTTT. The V and J genes are TRBV6-5 and TRBJ2-2; 8 positions agree with TRBD2. The trim removed 0 bases at V and 4 bases at J, leaving 10 bases unmatched. This CDR3 contains 18 residues. Germline V gene sequence: CDR1 MNHEY, CDR2 SVGAGI.

Worth noting for this clonotype: A read error is possible here, since a much larger clone lies one base away. The V and J genes are TRBV7-8 and TRBJ2-5, with 10 bases lining up with TRBD1. The CDR3 is 15 amino acids. Germline-derived CDR1 and CDR2 are SGHVS and FQNEAQ. CDR3 coding DNA: TGTGTCAGCAGCGGCTCGGGACAGGGGCGCGAGACCCAGTACTTC. This encodes CVSSGSGQGRETQYF.

About this clonotype itself: At one boundary the junction diverges from the germline segment, which might be a read error. The chain uses TRBV4-1 and TRBJ1-1; D uncertain. Germline V gene sequence: CDR1 MGHRA, CDR2 YSYEKL. This CDR3 spans 15 amino acids. CDR3 region: CASSHPAGLNAEAFF. The CDR3 DNA is TGTGCCAGCAGCCACCCAGCAGGACTTAACGCTGAAGCTTTCTTT.

This chain connects TRBV6-2 or TRBV6-3 to TRBJ1-5; D gene unclear. Trimming removed 2 bases from V and 5 bases from J, with 10 bases in between. From germline, CDR1 is MNHEY and CDR2 SVGEGT. The CDR3 extends over 14 amino acids. The DNA for the CDR3 is TGTGCCAGCAGTTACCCCCGCGGTGATCAGCCCCAGCATTTT. Encoded protein: CASSYPRGDQPQHF.

This chain connects TRBV6-1 to TRBJ2-4; 13 positions match TRBD2. The CDR3 sequence is 14 residues long. Germline V lookup: CDR1 MNHNS, CDR2 SASEGT. V lost 8 bases to trimming and J lost 8 bases; unmatched junction nucleotides: 6. The CDR3 DNA follows: TGTGCCAGCGTACTAGCGGGGGGGCAGGACATTCAGTACTTC. Its translation is CASVLAGGQDIQYF.

This clonotype was seen at least ten times. This chain links TRBV7-6 with TRBJ2-2; D gene uncertain. Trimming stripped 5 bases from V and 0 bases from J, with 4 bases between. The CDR3 extends over 13 amino acids. Looked up from germline, CDR1 is SGHVS and CDR2 is FNYEAQ. The CDR3 DNA sequence: TGTGCCAGCAGCCCCACGAACACCGGGGAGCTGTTTTTT. Its protein is CASSPTNTGELFF.

The chain has TRBV7-9 and TRBJ2-1, with unresolved D. CDR3 length: 15 residues. V was trimmed by 0 bases and J by 6 bases, leaving 12 bases between them. Looked up from germline, CDR1 is SEHNR and CDR2 is FQNEAQ (reference sequence). The CDR3 reads CASSLAGPLGNEQFF. CDR3 nucleotides: TGTGCCAGCAGCTTAGCGGGCCCTTTGGGCAATGAGCAGTTCTTC.

Only a few counts were recorded for this clonotype. This rearrangement joins TRBV7-9 to TRBJ1-2; D is possibly TRBD1 (6 bases). V lost 1 base and J lost 0, with 15 bases in between. The germline gives CDR1 SEHNR, CDR2 FQNEAQ (reference sequence). This CDR3 region has 17 residues. This CDR3 is CASSLEFLGQSNYGYTF. The CDR3 nucleotides read TGTGCCAGCAGCTTAGAGTTCCTAGGACAGTCTAACTATGGCTACACCTTC.

This chain connects TRBV27 to TRBJ2-6; D is unclear. Germline CDR1 MNHEY, CDR2 SMNVEV (reference sequence). This CDR3 contains 13 residues. Trimming stripped 7 bases from V and 4 bases from J, with 8 bases between. The CDR3 sequence is CASIPKGANVLTF. The DNA for the CDR3 is TGTGCCAGCATCCCTAAGGGGGCCAACGTCCTGACTTTC.

The gene calls are TRBV27 and TRBJ2-2, with D uncertain. The V gene's germline CDR1 is MNHEY and CDR2 SMNVEV (reference sequence). V lost 10 bases, J lost 6 bases, and 12 bases lay in between. The CDR3 sequence is 12 residues long. DNA for the CDR3: TGTGCCATCTTACTACCCCCCGGGGAGCTGTTTTTT. This encodes CAILLPPGELFF.